This T cell receptor beta chain was sequenced during a study of CD8+ T cells in alopecia areata. Regarding the study as a whole: Clonality exceeded that of normal scalp in lesional scalp, most notably in alopecia totalis/universalis.

The CDR3 loop spans 14 amino acids. V was clipped by 5 bases and J by 5 bases, with 16 bases between them. Germline CDR1 and CDR2: SQVTM and ANQGSEA. Extracted RNA was reverse transcribed into cDNA, the sequencing template. Produced via immunoSEQ multiplex PCR; TCRdb's table is partial and in-frame only. This table holds 150,000 to 200,000 clones, around three fifths found once. A word on this clone: Its cognate antigen is unknown.

This sequence was found in a human donor with alopecia areata. The chain has TRBV29-1 and TRBJ2-4; tentatively, D is TRBD1 or TRBD2 (6 bases each). This specimen consisted of CD4+ T cells sorted from blood, obtained at week 0. CDR3 sequence (DNA): TGCAGCGTTCTTACGGGGGCGGCACAAAACATTCAGTACTTC. Encoded protein: CSVLTGAAQNIQYF.